Presented here are 4 T cell receptor beta chains from one specimen sequenced in a study of shared clonotypes between healthy human individuals. The naive CD8 fraction comprised CD45RO-negative cells positively selected for CCR7 and excluded terminally differentiated effector memory CD45RA+ cells. Libraries were prepared by immunoSEQ multiplex PCR; TCRdb keeps only in-frame clonotypes and omits some of them. The sample holds about 1,900,000 clones, roughly 94% seen once. Input material: naive CD8+ T cells sorted from blood. The receptors were sampled from a man between 18 and 35 years old in good health.

The V gene is TRBV7-9, the J gene TRBJ1-4, with D perhaps TRBD1 (5 bases). This CDR3 region has 17 residues. Trimming cost V 1 base and J 0 bases, with 12 bases left between them. Germline V CDR1 and CDR2: SEHNR, FQNEAQ (reference sequence). CDR3: CASSLGLQGSTNEKLFF. The CDR3 DNA follows: TGTGCCAGCAGCTTAGGGTTGCAGGGTTCAACTAATGAAAAACTGTTTTTT. Full variable domain (remainder filled in from reference TRBV7-9 and TRBJ1-4): DTGVSQNPRHKITKRGQNVTFRCDPISEHNRLYWYRQTLGQGPEFLTYFQNEAQLEKSRLLSDRFSAERPKGSFSTLEIQRTEQGDSAMYLCASSLGLQGSTNEKLFFGSGTQLSVL.

The chain recombines TRBV28 with TRBJ2-7; D possibly corresponds to TRBD1 (5 bases). CDR1 is MDHEN, CDR2 SYDVKM, per germline. Trimming took off 5 bases at V and 3 bases at J, with 11 bases between the two ends. This CDR3 region has 13 residues. The CDR3 sequence is CASSPAGNYEQYF. The CDR3 DNA follows: TGTGCCAGCAGTCCGGCAGGGAACTACGAGCAGTACTTC.

The chain links TRBV7-9 to TRBJ2-7, with a possible D match to TRBD1 (5 bases). The V gene lost 1 base and the J gene lost 2 bases, with 15 bases spanning the gap. Germline lookup yields CDR1 SEHNR and CDR2 FQNEAQ (reference sequence). The CDR3 covers 16 residues. CDR3 amino acids: CASSLVVQASPYEQYF. Here the CDR3 DNA reads TGTGCCAGCAGCTTAGTGGTACAGGCTAGTCCCTACGAGCAGTACTTC.

The rearrangement uses TRBV7-9 and TRBJ2-3; possibly TRBD1 for D (6 bases). V lost 5 bases and J lost 2, with 17 bases in between. Germline V gene data show CDR1 as SEHNR and CDR2 as FQNEAQ (reference sequence). CDR3 size: 16 residues. CDR3 region: CASSDAGDVPTDTQYF. The CDR3 DNA is TGTGCCAGCAGCGACGCAGGGGATGTACCCACAGATACGCAGTATTTT.